These 23 T cell receptor beta chains share one sample of origin, sequenced in a study of graft-versus-host responses after intestinal transplantation. Clones were read by immunoSEQ multiplex PCR, and TCRdb kept only the in-frame ones, dropping some. The table has under 100,000 clones, 80% to 95% seen once. Sequences were derived from PBMCs, sampled about 450 days after intestinal transplant. The receptors were gathered from a human patient who received an intestinal transplant, so some T cells may come from the graft donor.

V gene TRBV4-2 combines with J gene TRBJ2-7; D is ambiguous. Trimming shortened V by 3 bases and J by 1 base, and 13 bases separated the two germline ends. The V gene's germline CDR1 is LGHNA and CDR2 YNFKEQ. The CDR3 is made up of 15 amino acids. The CDR3, as DNA: TGTGCCAGCAGCCACGCCGGTACGGAGTCCTACGAGCAGTACTTC. Translating it yields CASSHAGTESYEQYF.

The chain is built from TRBV2 and TRBJ1-4; no clear D. The CDR3 runs to 17 residues. Per germline, CDR1 SNHLY and CDR2 FYNNEI. Deletions cut 7 bases from V and 1 base from J, with 19 bases between. For the CDR3, the DNA is TGTGCCAGCAAAGAGGGAGGAATATATGAAACTAATGAAAAACTGTTTTTT. Encoded protein: CASKEGGIYETNEKLFF.

This clone was seen just once. The chain couples TRBV5-1 to TRBJ2-2, with no clear D. Trimming pared 0 bases from V and 4 bases from J, leaving 7 bases between. This CDR3 is built from 14 residues. Germline V CDR1 and CDR2: SGHRS, YFSETQ. DNA for the CDR3: TGCGCCAGCAGCTTGGAAGTTTCCACCGGGGAGCTGTTTTTT. It encodes CASSLEVSTGELFF.

The chain has TRBV5-1 and TRBJ1-2; D may be TRBD1 (5 bases). The germline gives CDR1 SGHRS, CDR2 YFSETQ. Between the trimmed V and J ends, which lost 4 bases and 0 bases, there was a span of 22 bases. This CDR3 is 18 amino acids long. As DNA, the CDR3 is TGCGCCAGCAGCGCCCGGCGGGGCAAGGATGTAGCTAACTATGGCTACACCTTC. Translated, it gives CASSARRGKDVANYGYTF.

This rearrangement joins TRBV7-6 to TRBJ2-7; TRBD2 matches at 9 bases. The junction had 10 bases not matched to a gene; V was cut back by 5 bases and J by 2 bases. Germline assignment: CDR1 SGHVS and CDR2 FNYEAQ. The CDR3 sequence is 16 residues long. Here the CDR3 reads CASSPYGLAGTYEQYF. The CDR3 DNA reads as TGTGCCAGCAGCCCCTACGGTCTAGCGGGGACCTACGAGCAGTACTTC.

The chain combines TRBV4-1 with TRBJ1-5; the match to TRBD1 covers 7 bases. CDR1 and CDR2 (germline): MGHRA, YSYEKL. CDR3 size: 16 residues. V lost 0 bases and J lost 6; bases outside the gene matches: 8. DNA of the CDR3: TGCGCCAGCAGCCAAGATGTAGGGGGCAGAGGTCAGCCCCAGCATTTT. Amino acids: CASSQDVGGRGQPQHF.

The rearrangement uses TRBV27 and TRBJ2-7; D not certain. V was clipped by 5 bases and J by 2 bases, with 16 bases between them. The germline CDR1 and CDR2 sequences are MNHEY and SMNVEV (reference sequence). The length of the CDR3 is 15 residues. CDR3 nucleotide sequence: TGTGCCAGCAGTCCCGAAGTGTCTGAAACCTACGAGCAGTACTTC. Translating it yields CASSPEVSETYEQYF.

This clone was counted only a few times. V gene TRBV27 combines with J gene TRBJ2-7, with D possibly TRBD1 on 5 matching bases. From germline, CDR1 is MNHEY and CDR2 SMNVEV (reference sequence). Trimming took off 0 bases at V and 4 bases at J, with 13 bases between the two ends. The CDR3 has 15 residues. CDR3 residues: CASSLSGRVWYEQYF. The CDR3 DNA follows: TGTGCCAGCAGTTTATCGGGCAGGGTTTGGTACGAGCAGTACTTC.

The V and J genes are TRBV7-2 and TRBJ1-1; TRBD1 might be the D (5 bases). Between the trimmed V and J ends, which lost 1 base and 0 bases, there was a span of 9 bases. The CDR3 extends over 15 amino acids. Germline V gene lookup returns CDR1 SGHTA and CDR2 FQGNSA. This CDR3 is CASSLGVGVNTEAFF. CDR3 in DNA: TGTGCCAGCAGCTTAGGGGTAGGGGTGAACACTGAAGCTTTCTTT.

This rearrangement joins TRBV29-1 to TRBJ2-2; the D gene is possibly TRBD2 (7 bases). Germline V gives CDR1 SQVTM, CDR2 ANQGSEA. The ends were cut back, 1 base at V and 7 bases at J, with 10 bases in the middle. The CDR3 runs 13 residues. The CDR3 sequence is CSVEGGGDGELFF. The CDR3 DNA follows: TGCAGCGTTGAAGGGGGGGGCGACGGGGAGCTGTTTTTT.

The chain has TRBV5-1 and TRBJ2-2; D might be TRBD2 (7 bases). Trimming took 4 bases from V and 6 from J, leaving 16 bases between them. This CDR3 spans 15 amino acids. CDR1 is SGHRS, CDR2 YFSETQ, per germline. The CDR3 sequence: CASSPLGGRAGELFF. DNA for the CDR3: TGCGCCAGCAGCCCCCTGGGGGGGCGAGCCGGGGAGCTGTTTTTT. Filled out from reference TRBV5-1 and TRBJ2-2, the complete variable domain reads KAGVTQTPRYLIKTRGQQVTLSCSPISGHRSVSWYQQTPGQGLQFLFEYFSETQRNKGNFPGRFSGRQFSNSRSEMNVSTLELGDSALYLCASSPLGGRAGELFFGEGSRLTVL.

The rearrangement uses TRBV4-2 and TRBJ2-3; 15 bases match TRBD2. V shed 4 bases and J 2 bases; nucleotides not matched to a gene: 4. CDR1 is LGHNA and CDR2 is YNFKEQ in the germline V gene. The CDR3 is made up of 17 amino acids. The CDR3 is CASSPGLAGGFTDTQYF. The CDR3 bases are TGTGCCAGCAGCCCGGGACTAGCGGGGGGTTTCACAGATACGCAGTATTTT.

This clone was detected only once. The V gene is TRBV6-1, the J gene TRBJ1-5; D gene unclear. In germline, CDR1 is MNHNS, CDR2 SASEGT. V was shortened by 6 bases and J by 0 bases, with 9 bases between the two germline ends. The CDR3 is 14 residues long. CDR3 sequence reads: CASRAENSNQPQHF. The CDR3 region has the DNA TGTGCCAGCAGGGCGGAGAATAGCAATCAGCCCCAGCATTTT.

This clone was found once. This chain uses TRBV21-1 with TRBJ2-5; the DNA was not used to check the table's D call, TRBD2. TRBV21-1 is flagged as a pseudogene. The CDR3 contains 18 residues. The DNA for the CDR3 is TGTGCCAGCAGCAAAGGGTCCCGGGTAGCGGGGCTCGAAGAGACCCAGTACTTC. This gives the protein CASSKGSRVAGLEETQYF.

The chain joins TRBV7-6 to TRBJ2-5; D may be TRBD1 or TRBD2 (5 bases each). Germline values: CDR1 SGHVS, CDR2 FNYEAQ. Trimming removed 1 base from V and 5 bases from J, with 5 bases in between. The CDR3 runs to 12 residues. The CDR3 here is CASSLGDETQYF. DNA of the CDR3: TGTGCCAGCAGCTTAGGGGACGAGACCCAGTACTTC.

The chain uses TRBV15 and TRBJ1-6, with a weak D call TRBD1 (5 bases). CDR3 size: 15 residues. From germline, CDR1 is LNHNV and CDR2 YYDKDF (reference sequence). V lost 2 bases, J lost 7 bases, and 12 bases lay in between. CDR3 in DNA: TGTGCCACCAGCAGACGGGACGGCGGGAATTCACCCCTCCACTTT. This gives the protein CATSRRDGGNSPLHF. Using reference TRBV15 and TRBJ1-6 for the parts outside the CDR3, the full variable domain is DAMVIQNPRYQVTQFGKPVTLSCSQTLNHNVMYWYQQKSSQAPKLLFHYYDKDFNNEADTPDNFQSRRPNTSFCFLDIRSPGLGDTAMYLCATSRRDGGNSPLHFGNGTRLTVT.

In this sample, this clone turned up once. This rearrangement joins TRBV4-1 to TRBJ1-2; D remains ambiguous. This CDR3 comprises 15 residues. Trimming shortened V by 1 base and J by 6 bases, and 15 bases separated the two germline ends. Germline V CDR1 and CDR2: MGHRA, YSYEKL. The CDR3 DNA is TGCGCCAGCAGCCAAGGAGTGGACTTAGGGAATGGCTACACCTTC. Residues: CASSQGVDLGNGYTF.

V and J are TRBV4-1 and TRBJ2-7; D not certain. This CDR3 spans 13 amino acids. The V end lost 1 base, the J end lost 4 bases, and 8 bases lay between the germline ends. CDR1 is MGHRA and CDR2 is YSYEKL in the germline V gene. The CDR3 DNA follows: TGCGCCAGCAGCCAAGTGTTGGCTTACGAGCAGTACTTC. Translated, it gives CASSQVLAYEQYF.

V gene TRBV29-1 combines with J gene TRBJ2-3, with 9 nucleotides matching TRBD1. The CDR3 length is 14 residues. Trimming took 1 base from V and 3 from J; bases not matched to a gene: 2. Germline loops: CDR1 SQVTM, CDR2 ANQGSEA. Here the CDR3 reads CSVEVGTGTDTQYF. CDR3 DNA: TGCAGCGTTGAAGTAGGGACAGGGACAGATACGCAGTATTTT.

This clone appeared a single time. The chain carries TRBV2 and TRBJ2-7, with 8 nucleotides matching TRBD1. Germline trimming cut 8 bases from V and 3 bases from J; bases unmatched to any gene: 3. The germline CDR1 and CDR2 sequences are SNHLY and FYNNEI. The length of the CDR3 is 12 residues. The DNA for the CDR3 is TGTGCCAGCGAAGACAGGGGCTACGAGCAGTACTTC. Residues: CASEDRGYEQYF.

J is TRBJ2-1 and V is TRBV4-1; unclear D gene. Deletions cut 1 base from V and 0 bases from J, with 7 bases between. Germline CDR1 and CDR2: MGHRA and YSYEKL. This CDR3 has 15 residues. The CDR3 DNA sequence: TGCGCCAGCAGCCAAGCGGGTCTCTCCTACAATGAGCAGTTCTTC. Its protein product is CASSQAGLSYNEQFF.

This sequence joins TRBV18 and TRBJ1-1, with 9 nucleotides matching TRBD1. V was clipped by 2 bases and J by 7 bases; unmatched bases: 17. The CDR3 spans 18 residues. Germline V gene sequence: CDR1 KGHSH, CDR2 LQKENI. The CDR3 nucleotides are TGTGCCAGCTCACCATATTCTGAGCCCGGGACAGGGAAGGTTGAAGCTTTCTTT. Residues: CASSPYSEPGTGKVEAFF.

The V call is TRBV18, the J call TRBJ2-1; D unclear. Trimming shortened V by 0 bases and J by 6 bases, and 6 bases separated the two germline ends. The germline CDR1 and CDR2 sequences are KGHSH and LQKENI. The CDR3 length is 13 residues. CDR3 in DNA: TGTGCCAGCTCACCACCGGGAATCAATGAGCAGTTCTTC. Encoded protein: CASSPPGINEQFF.